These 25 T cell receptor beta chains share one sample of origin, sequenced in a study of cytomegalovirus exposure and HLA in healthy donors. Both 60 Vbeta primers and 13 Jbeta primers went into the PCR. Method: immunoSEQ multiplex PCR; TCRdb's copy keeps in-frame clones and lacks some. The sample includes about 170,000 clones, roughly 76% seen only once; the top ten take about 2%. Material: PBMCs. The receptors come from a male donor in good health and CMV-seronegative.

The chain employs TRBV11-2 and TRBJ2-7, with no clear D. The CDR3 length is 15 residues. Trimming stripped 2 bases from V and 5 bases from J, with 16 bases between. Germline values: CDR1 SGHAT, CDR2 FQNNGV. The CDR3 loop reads CASSLNGFALDEQYF. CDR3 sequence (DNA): TGTGCCAGCAGCTTAAACGGGTTCGCCCTCGACGAGCAGTACTTC.

The CDR3 region is CASSLSGTGVTEAFF. The DNA of the CDR3 is TGCGCCAGCAGCTTGTCCGGGACAGGGGTCACTGAAGCTTTCTTT. The chain uses TRBV5-1 and TRBJ1-1; 10 bases are a match to TRBD1. CDR1 and CDR2 from the germline V gene are SGHRS and YFSETQ. V lost 1 base and J lost 4; bases outside the gene matches: 4. This CDR3 has 15 residues.

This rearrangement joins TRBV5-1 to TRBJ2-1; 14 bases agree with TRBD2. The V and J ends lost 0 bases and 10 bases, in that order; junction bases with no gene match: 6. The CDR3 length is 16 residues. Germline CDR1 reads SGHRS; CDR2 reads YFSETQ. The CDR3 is CASSLGLAGGQVEQFF. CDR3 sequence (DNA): TGCGCCAGCAGCTTGGGACTAGCGGGGGGGCAAGTGGAGCAGTTCTTC.

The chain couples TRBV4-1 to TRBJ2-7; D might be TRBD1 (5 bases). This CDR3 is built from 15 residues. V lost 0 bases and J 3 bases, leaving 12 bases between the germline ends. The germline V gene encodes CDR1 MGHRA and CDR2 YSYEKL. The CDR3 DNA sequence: TGCGCCAGCAGCCAAGACACGGTGACAGTCTACGAGCAGTACTTC. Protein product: CASSQDTVTVYEQYF.

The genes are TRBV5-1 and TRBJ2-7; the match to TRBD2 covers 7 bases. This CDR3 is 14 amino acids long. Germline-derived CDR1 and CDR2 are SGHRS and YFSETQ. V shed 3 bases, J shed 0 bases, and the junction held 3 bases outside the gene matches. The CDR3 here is CASSWEGDSYEQYF. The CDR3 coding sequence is TGCGCCAGCAGCTGGGAGGGAGACTCCTACGAGCAGTACTTC.

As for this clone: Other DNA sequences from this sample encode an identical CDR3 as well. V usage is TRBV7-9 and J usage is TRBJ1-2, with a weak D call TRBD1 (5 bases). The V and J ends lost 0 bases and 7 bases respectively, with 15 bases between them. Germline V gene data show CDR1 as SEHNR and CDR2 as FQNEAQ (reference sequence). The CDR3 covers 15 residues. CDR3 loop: CASSLASVGQGGYTF. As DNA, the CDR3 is TGTGCCAGCAGCTTAGCGAGCGTGGGGCAAGGTGGCTACACCTTC.

The CDR3 nucleotides are TGCGCCAGCAGCTTAGAGACAGGGGGAGGGACTGAAGCTTTCTTT. This translates into CASSLETGGGTEAFF. The chain recombines TRBV5-1 with TRBJ1-1, with TRBD1 identical over 9 bases. In germline, CDR1 is SGHRS, CDR2 YFSETQ. The V and J ends lost 2 bases and 5 bases, in that order; junction bases with no gene match: 7. The CDR3 has 15 amino acids. The full variable domain, its missing parts supplied by reference TRBV5-1 and TRBJ1-1, is KAGVTQTPRYLIKTRGQQVTLSCSPISGHRSVSWYQQTPGQGLQFLFEYFSETQRNKGNFPGRFSGRQFSNSRSEMNVSTLELGDSALYLCASSLETGGGTEAFFGQGTRLTVV.

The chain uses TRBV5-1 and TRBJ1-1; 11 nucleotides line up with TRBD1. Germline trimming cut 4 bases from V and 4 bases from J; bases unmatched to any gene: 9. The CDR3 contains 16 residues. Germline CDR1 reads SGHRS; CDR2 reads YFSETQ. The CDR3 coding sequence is TGCGCCAGCAGCCCGGGGACAGGGGGAATTGGCACTGAAGCTTTCTTT. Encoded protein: CASSPGTGGIGTEAFF. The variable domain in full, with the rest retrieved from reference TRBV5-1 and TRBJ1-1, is KAGVTQTPRYLIKTRGQQVTLSCSPISGHRSVSWYQQTPGQGLQFLFEYFSETQRNKGNFPGRFSGRQFSNSRSEMNVSTLELGDSALYLCASSPGTGGIGTEAFFGQGTRLTVV.

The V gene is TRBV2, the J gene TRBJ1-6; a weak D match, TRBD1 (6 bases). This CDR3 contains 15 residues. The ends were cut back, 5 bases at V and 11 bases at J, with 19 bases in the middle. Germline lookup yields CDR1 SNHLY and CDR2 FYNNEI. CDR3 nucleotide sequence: TGTGCCAGCAGTCACGGTGGGGGCGGTCAACCACCCCTCCACTTT. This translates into CASSHGGGGQPPLHF.

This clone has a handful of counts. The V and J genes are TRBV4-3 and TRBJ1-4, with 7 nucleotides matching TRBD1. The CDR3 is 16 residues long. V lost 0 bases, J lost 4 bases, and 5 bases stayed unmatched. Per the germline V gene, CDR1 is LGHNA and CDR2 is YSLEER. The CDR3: CASSQDRGTVNEKLFF. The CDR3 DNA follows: TGCGCCAGCAGCCAAGATAGGGGGACAGTTAATGAAAAACTGTTTTTT.

The CDR3 sequence is CASSRDRTYEQYF. CDR3 in DNA: TGTGCCAGCAGCAGGGACAGAACCTACGAGCAGTACTTC. V is TRBV6-5 and J is TRBJ2-7; 7 nucleotides match TRBD1. Per germline, CDR1 MNHEY and CDR2 SVGAGI. The CDR3 is 13 residues long. V lost 6 bases, J lost 2 bases, and 4 bases stayed unmatched.

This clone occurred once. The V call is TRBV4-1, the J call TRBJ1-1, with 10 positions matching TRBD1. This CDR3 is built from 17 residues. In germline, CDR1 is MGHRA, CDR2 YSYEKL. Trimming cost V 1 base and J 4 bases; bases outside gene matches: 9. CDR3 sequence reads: CASSQVEGQGLSTEAFF. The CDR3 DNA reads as TGCGCCAGCAGCCAAGTCGAGGGACAGGGGTTAAGCACTGAAGCTTTCTTT.

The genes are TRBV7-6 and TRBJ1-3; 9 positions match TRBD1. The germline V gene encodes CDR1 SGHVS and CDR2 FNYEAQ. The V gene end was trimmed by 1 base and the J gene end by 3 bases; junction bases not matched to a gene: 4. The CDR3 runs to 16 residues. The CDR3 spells CASSLVLGQGGNTIYF. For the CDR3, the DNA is TGTGCCAGCAGCTTAGTTCTGGGACAGGGTGGAAACACCATATATTTT.

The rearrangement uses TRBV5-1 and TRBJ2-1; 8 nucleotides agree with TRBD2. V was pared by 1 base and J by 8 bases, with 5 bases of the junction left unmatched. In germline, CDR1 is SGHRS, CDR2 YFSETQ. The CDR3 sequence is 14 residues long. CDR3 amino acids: CASSLLGGEDEQFF. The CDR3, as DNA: TGCGCCAGCAGCTTGCTCGGGGGGGAGGATGAGCAGTTCTTC.

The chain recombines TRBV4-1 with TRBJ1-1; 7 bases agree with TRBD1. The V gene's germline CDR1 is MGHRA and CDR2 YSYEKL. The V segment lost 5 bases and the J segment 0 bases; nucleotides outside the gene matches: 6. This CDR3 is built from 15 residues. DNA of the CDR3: TGCGCCAGCAGCACAGGGGAGCGGGTGAACACTGAAGCTTTCTTT. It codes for CASSTGERVNTEAFF.

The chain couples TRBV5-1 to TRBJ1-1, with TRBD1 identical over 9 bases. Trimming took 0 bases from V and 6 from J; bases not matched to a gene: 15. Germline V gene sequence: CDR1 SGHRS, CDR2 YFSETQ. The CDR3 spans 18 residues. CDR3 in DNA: TGCGCCAGCAGCTTGGCACCCGGGACAGGGTTTCCCTTCGCTGAAGCTTTCTTT. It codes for CASSLAPGTGFPFAEAFF.

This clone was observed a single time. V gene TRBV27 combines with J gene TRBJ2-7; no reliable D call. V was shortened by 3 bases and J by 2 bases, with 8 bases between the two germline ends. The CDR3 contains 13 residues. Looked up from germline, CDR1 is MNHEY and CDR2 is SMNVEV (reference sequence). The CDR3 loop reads CASSLTPTYEQYF. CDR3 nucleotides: TGTGCCAGCAGTTTGACTCCGACCTACGAGCAGTACTTC.

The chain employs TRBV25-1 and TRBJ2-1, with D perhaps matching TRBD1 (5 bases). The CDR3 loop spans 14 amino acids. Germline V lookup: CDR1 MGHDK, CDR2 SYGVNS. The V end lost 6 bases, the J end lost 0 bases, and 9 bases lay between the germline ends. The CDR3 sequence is CASRPDSSYNEQFF. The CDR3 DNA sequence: TGTGCCAGCAGACCAGACAGCTCCTACAATGAGCAGTTCTTC.

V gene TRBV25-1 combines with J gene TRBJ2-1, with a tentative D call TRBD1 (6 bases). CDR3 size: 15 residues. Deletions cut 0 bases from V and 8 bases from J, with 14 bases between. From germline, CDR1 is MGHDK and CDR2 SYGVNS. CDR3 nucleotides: TGTGCCAGCAGTGAATACGCCGCAGGGGTCGATGAGCAGTTCTTC. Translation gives CASSEYAAGVDEQFF.

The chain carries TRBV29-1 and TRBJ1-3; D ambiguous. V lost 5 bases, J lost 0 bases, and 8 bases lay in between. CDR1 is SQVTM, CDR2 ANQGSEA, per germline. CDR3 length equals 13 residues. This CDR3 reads CSVMTTSGNTIYF. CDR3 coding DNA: TGCAGCGTTATGACAACCTCTGGAAACACCATATATTTT.

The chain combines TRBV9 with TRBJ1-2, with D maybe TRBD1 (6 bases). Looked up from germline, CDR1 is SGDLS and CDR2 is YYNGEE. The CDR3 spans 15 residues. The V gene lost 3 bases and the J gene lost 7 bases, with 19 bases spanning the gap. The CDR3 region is CASSAGRGGLGGYTF. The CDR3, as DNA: TGTGCCAGCAGCGCGGGGAGGGGGGGATTGGGTGGCTACACCTTC.

This chain's CDR3 is CASSKPGSLTDTQYF. The CDR3 coding sequence is TGTGCCAGTAGTAAACCGGGATCCTTAACAGATACGCAGTATTTT. V gene TRBV19 combines with J gene TRBJ2-3; D is possibly TRBD2 (5 bases). Germline loops: CDR1 LNHDA, CDR2 SQIVND (reference sequence). V lost 4 bases, J lost 3 bases, and 14 bases lay in between. The CDR3 consists of 15 residues. Looking up the rest from reference TRBV19 and TRBJ2-3 gives the full variable domain: DGGITQSPKYLFRKEGQNVTLSCEQNLNHDAMYWYRQDPGQGLRLIYYSQIVNDFQKGDIAEGYSVSREKKESFPLTVTSAQKNPTAFYLCASSKPGSLTDTQYFGPGTRLTVL.

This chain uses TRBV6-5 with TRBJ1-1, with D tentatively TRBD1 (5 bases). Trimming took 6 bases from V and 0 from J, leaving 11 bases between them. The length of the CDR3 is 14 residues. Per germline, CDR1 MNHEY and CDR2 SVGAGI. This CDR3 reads CASSRGTLNTEAFF. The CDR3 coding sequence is TGTGCCAGCAGCCGCGGGACCCTGAACACTGAAGCTTTCTTT.

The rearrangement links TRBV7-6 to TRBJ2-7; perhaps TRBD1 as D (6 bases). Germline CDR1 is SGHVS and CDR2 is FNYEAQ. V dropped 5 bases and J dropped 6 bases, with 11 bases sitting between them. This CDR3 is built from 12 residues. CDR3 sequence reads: CASSPRGLEQYF. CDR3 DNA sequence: TGTGCCAGCAGCCCCAGGGGTCTCGAGCAGTACTTC.

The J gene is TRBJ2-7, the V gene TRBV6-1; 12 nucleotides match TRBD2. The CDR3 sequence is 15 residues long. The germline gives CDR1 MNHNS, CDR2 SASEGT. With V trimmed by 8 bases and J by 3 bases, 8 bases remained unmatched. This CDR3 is CASSLAGGSNYEQYF. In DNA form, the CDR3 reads TGTGCCAGCTCACTAGCGGGGGGATCCAACTACGAGCAGTACTTC.